This T cell receptor (beta chain) stems from a study of post-analysis software for immune sequencing data. Background on the study: The cohort encompassed relapsing-remitting, secondary progressive and progressive-relapsing multiple sclerosis disease courses.

Points from the study as a whole: In multiple sclerosis, normalized Chao1 diversity was significantly below that of controls. Compared with controls, patients had more of five or six TRBV segments, including TRBV5-6, TRBV5-1 and TRBV20-1.

V trimming: 5 bases; J trimming: 0 bases; junction bases outside the gene matches: 4. In germline, CDR1 is MGHDK, CDR2 SYGVNS. The CDR3 runs to 15 residues. Libraries were made from TCR beta cDNA, and they carried unique molecular identifiers. One entry per CDR3 protein results from TCRdb running MiXCR on the PCR reads. The sample shows 800,000 to 950,000 distinct CDR3 sequences, around 53% of them seen only once. Details on this clonotype: Its antigen is undetermined.

The TCR comes from a girl aged 5-17 years with multiple sclerosis. The chain links TRBV25-1 to TRBJ1-5; 7 positions agree with TRBD1. The source material was blood. The CDR3 DNA reads TGTGCCAGCAGTAGACAGGGAGATAGCAATCAGCCCCAGCATTTT. It is translated as CASSRQGDSNQPQHF.